The entry below gives a single T cell receptor (beta chain) sequence along with its context. The antigen is undetermined. Unique-molecular-identifier-tagged TCR beta cDNA libraries were used. T cells, about 0.95 to 11 million of them, yielded roughly 550,000 cDNA molecules. TCRdb re-analysed the PCR reads in MiXCR, keeping a single row per CDR3 protein. The sample holds hundreds of thousands of distinct CDR3 sequences, around 53% seen once. The trim removed 1 base at V and 3 bases at J, leaving 3 bases unmatched. The CDR3 spans 14 residues. The germline CDR1 and CDR2 sequences are DFQATT and SNEGSKA (reference sequence). The entry originates in a study of post-analysis software for immune sequencing data. As for the study in general: Relapsing-remitting, secondary progressive and progressive-relapsing forms of multiple sclerosis all featured among disease courses. Study-level points and caveats: TRBV5-6, TRBV5-1 and TRBV20-1 were among roughly five TRBV segments more frequent in patients than controls. Strong same-batch co-clustering of samples appeared with F measure clustering. Comparison with controls showed significantly lower normalized Chao1 diversity in multiple sclerosis patients.

The clonotype originates from a girl under 18 with multiple sclerosis. The sequenced sample consisted of blood. The chain has TRBV20-1 and TRBJ2-7; 10 bases line up with TRBD1. In nucleotides, the CDR3 is TGCAGTGCTAGAGCCCGGGACAGGGGCTACGAGCAGTACTTC. It codes for CSARARDRGYEQYF.